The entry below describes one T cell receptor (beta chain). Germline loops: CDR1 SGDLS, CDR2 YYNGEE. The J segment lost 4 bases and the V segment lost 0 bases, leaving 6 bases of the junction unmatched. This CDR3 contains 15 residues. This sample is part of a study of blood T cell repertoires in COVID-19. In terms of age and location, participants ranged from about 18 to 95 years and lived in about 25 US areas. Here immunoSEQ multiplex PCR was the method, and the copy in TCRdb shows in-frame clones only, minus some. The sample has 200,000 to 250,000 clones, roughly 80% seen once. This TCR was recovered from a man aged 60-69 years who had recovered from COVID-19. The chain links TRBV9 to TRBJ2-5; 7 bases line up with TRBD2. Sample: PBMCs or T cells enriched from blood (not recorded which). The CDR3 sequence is CASSVATSLGETQYF. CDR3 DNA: TGTGCCAGCAGCGTAGCGACTAGCCTGGGAGAGACCCAGTACTTC.